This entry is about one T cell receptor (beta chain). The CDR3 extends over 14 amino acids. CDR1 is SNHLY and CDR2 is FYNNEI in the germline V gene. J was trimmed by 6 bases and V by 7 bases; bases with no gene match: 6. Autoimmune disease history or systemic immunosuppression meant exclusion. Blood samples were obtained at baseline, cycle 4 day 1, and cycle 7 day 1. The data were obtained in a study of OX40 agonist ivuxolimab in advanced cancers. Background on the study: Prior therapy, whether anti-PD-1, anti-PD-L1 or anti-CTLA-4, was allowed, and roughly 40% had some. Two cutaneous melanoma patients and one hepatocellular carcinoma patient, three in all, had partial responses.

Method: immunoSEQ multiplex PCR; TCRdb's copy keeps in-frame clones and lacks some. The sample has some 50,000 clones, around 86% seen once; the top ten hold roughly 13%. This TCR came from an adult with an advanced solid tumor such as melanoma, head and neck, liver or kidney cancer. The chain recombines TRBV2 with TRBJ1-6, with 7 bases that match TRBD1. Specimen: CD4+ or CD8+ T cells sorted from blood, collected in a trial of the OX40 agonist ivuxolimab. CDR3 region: CASNRDSLNSPLHF. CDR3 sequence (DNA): TGTGCCAGCAATCGGGACAGCCTTAATTCACCCCTCCACTTT.